The 20 T cell receptor beta chains listed next were all sequenced from one sample in a study of blood T cell repertoires in COVID-19. Clones were sequenced by immunoSEQ multiplex PCR, and TCRdb holds only the in-frame ones, with some missing. The sample has 300,000 to 400,000 clones; 80% to 90% are singletons. Sequenced material: peripheral blood. The receptors stem from a woman aged 45-65 years with COVID-19, enrolled during active disease.

As concerns this clone: Other DNA sequences of this sample code for an identical CDR3. CDR3 coding DNA: TGTGCCAGCAGCAAAGAAGGACAGGGCCGAACAGATACGCAGTATTTT. Its translation: CASSKEGQGRTDTQYF. The chain uses TRBV21-1 and TRBJ2-3; the table assigns TRBD1, which was not confirmed against the DNA. TRBV21-1 is an annotated pseudogene. This CDR3 region has 16 residues.

The V call is TRBV7-9, the J call TRBJ1-4; no clear D. The V and J ends lost 4 bases and 7 bases respectively, with 16 bases between them. From germline, CDR1 is SEHNR and CDR2 FQNEAQ (reference sequence). This CDR3 contains 15 residues. CDR3 loop: CASSSRGELGEKLFF. For the CDR3, the DNA is TGTGCCAGCAGCTCACGGGGAGAGTTGGGTGAAAAACTGTTTTTT.

This clone was found once. This rearrangement joins TRBV5-6 to TRBJ1-1, with 8 bases that match TRBD1. V lost 0 bases to trimming and J lost 5 bases; unmatched junction nucleotides: 3. This CDR3 comprises 14 residues. Germline V gene sequence: CDR1 SGHDT, CDR2 YYEEEE. The CDR3 sequence: CASSLAGGWTEAFF. In DNA form, the CDR3 reads TGTGCCAGCAGCTTGGCAGGGGGCTGGACTGAAGCTTTCTTT. Based on the CDR3 plus reference TRBV5-6 and TRBJ1-1, the full variable domain is DAGVTQSPTHLIKTRGQQVTLRCSPKSGHDTVSWYQQALGQGPQFIFQYYEEEERQRGNFPDRFSGHQFPNYSSELNVNALLLGDSALYLCASSLAGGWTEAFFGQGTRLTVV.

This clone has just a few counts. This chain links TRBV4-2 with TRBJ1-5, with TRBD1 as a possible D gene (5 bases). Trimming took off 0 bases at V and 1 base at J, with 10 bases between the two ends. This CDR3 is built from 16 residues. The germline V gene encodes CDR1 LGHNA and CDR2 YNFKEQ. For the CDR3, the DNA is TGTGCCAGCAGCCAAGACAGGGAGGGAAGCAATCAGCCCCAGCATTTT. Protein product: CASSQDREGSNQPQHF.

The chain couples TRBV5-6 to TRBJ2-4; D is perhaps TRBD1 (5 bases). There are 15 residues in the CDR3. V was clipped by 4 bases and J by 0 bases, with 11 bases between them. Germline V lookup: CDR1 SGHDT, CDR2 YYEEEE. In DNA, the CDR3 is TGTGCCAGCAGCCCCGGACACCTAGCCAAAAACATTCAGTACTTC. This codes for CASSPGHLAKNIQYF. The complete variable domain, with remaining parts taken from reference TRBV5-6 and TRBJ2-4, reads DAGVTQSPTHLIKTRGQQVTLRCSPKSGHDTVSWYQQALGQGPQFIFQYYEEEERQRGNFPDRFSGHQFPNYSSELNVNALLLGDSALYLCASSPGHLAKNIQYFGAGTRLSVL.

The V and J genes are TRBV5-8 and TRBJ1-5; unclear D gene. V lost 2 bases and J lost 2, with 5 bases in between. From germline, CDR1 is SGHTS and CDR2 YDEGEE. The CDR3 contains 13 residues. CDR3 sequence: CASSLRGNQPQHF. The CDR3 DNA sequence: TGTGCCAGCAGCTTAAGAGGCAATCAGCCCCAGCATTTT.

This clone has just one count. CDR3 region: CASSPSGGSKYEQYF. CDR3 nucleotide sequence: TGTGCCAGCAGCCCCTCTGGCGGGAGTAAGTACGAGCAGTACTTC. V and J are TRBV9 and TRBJ2-7; 7 nucleotides align to TRBD2. The CDR3 loop spans 15 amino acids. CDR1 is SGDLS, CDR2 YYNGEE, per germline. J gave up 4 bases and V 4 bases, and 11 bases lay outside the gene matches.

This rearrangement joins TRBV15 to TRBJ2-7, with 12 bases identical to TRBD2. Germline V gives CDR1 LNHNV, CDR2 YYDKDF (reference sequence). The CDR3 sequence is 16 residues long. V was pared by 2 bases and J by 1 base, with 3 bases of the junction left unmatched. The CDR3 DNA follows: TGTGCCACCAGCAGACGAGGACTAGCGGGATCCTACGAGCAGTACTTC. This sequence encodes CATSRRGLAGSYEQYF.

J is TRBJ2-7 and V is TRBV6-5, with 9 bases fitting TRBD1. The junction had 6 bases not matched to a gene; V was cut back by 2 bases and J by 4 bases. The CDR3 extends over 15 amino acids. Germline V gene data show CDR1 as MNHEY and CDR2 as SVGAGI. The CDR3 coding sequence is TGTGCCAGCAGTTACCTCGGGACAGGGCGTTACGAGCAGTACTTC. Translating gives CASSYLGTGRYEQYF.

The chain links TRBV21-1 to TRBJ1-1. TRBV21-1 is flagged as a pseudogene. The length of the CDR3 is 18 residues. CDR3 residues: CASSKVVAGGDSFTEAFF. The DNA for the CDR3 is TGTGCCAGCAGCAAAGTGGTAGCGGGAGGCGATAGTTTCACTGAAGCTTTCTTT.

This clone was seen a handful of times. This rearrangement joins TRBV18 to TRBJ1-6; TRBD1 aligns across 10 bases. The CDR3 is made up of 14 amino acids. The germline V gene has CDR1 KGHSH and CDR2 LQKENI. V lost 8 bases to trimming and J lost 10 bases; unmatched junction nucleotides: 8. The CDR3 region is CASRSGQGNSPLHF. The CDR3 DNA reads as TGTGCCAGCAGGTCGGGACAGGGGAACTCACCCCTCCACTTT.

In this sample, this clone turned up once. V is TRBV5-1 and J is TRBJ2-1, with D possibly being TRBD1 (6 bases). Germline V gene lookup returns CDR1 SGHRS and CDR2 YFSETQ. Trimming removed 0 bases from V and 1 base from J, with 8 bases in between. The CDR3 runs 15 residues. In DNA form, the CDR3 reads TGCGCCAGCAGCTTGGCGGACAGATCCTACAATGAGCAGTTCTTC. The encoded protein is CASSLADRSYNEQFF.

This chain joins TRBV13 and TRBJ2-7, with D possibly TRBD1 on 5 matching bases. In germline, CDR1 is PRHDT, CDR2 FYEKMQ (reference sequence). CDR3 length: 18 residues. V gave up 5 bases and J gave up 0 bases, with 23 bases separating them. CDR3 nucleotide sequence: TGTGCCAGCAGCCTACGGCCAGGGCTACTACTTAACTCCTACGAGCAGTACTTC. It is translated as CASSLRPGLLLNSYEQYF.

This rearrangement joins TRBV19 to TRBJ2-4; weak D call: TRBD1 (6 bases). From germline, CDR1 is LNHDA and CDR2 SQIVND (reference sequence). Trimming left V 9 bases short and J 0 bases short, with 15 bases between. The CDR3 sequence is 15 residues long. The CDR3 loop is CASRDTTLAKNIQYF. The CDR3 region has the DNA TGTGCCAGCCGGGACACAACTTTAGCCAAAAACATTCAGTACTTC.

This clone is a singleton in its sample. V is TRBV11-2 and J is TRBJ1-3; no reliable D call. This CDR3 region has 15 residues. V was trimmed by 2 bases and J by 0 bases, leaving 8 bases between them. Germline V gene lookup returns CDR1 SGHAT and CDR2 FQNNGV. The CDR3 sequence is CASSLTGISGNTIYF. CDR3 coding DNA: TGTGCCAGCAGCTTAACGGGTATCTCTGGAAACACCATATATTTT. Full variable domain (rest looked up from reference TRBV11-2 and TRBJ1-3): EAGVAQSPRYKIIEKRQSVAFWCNPISGHATLYWYQQILGQGPKLLIQFQNNGVVDDSQLPKDRFSAERLKGVDSTLKIQPAKLEDSAVYLCASSLTGISGNTIYFGEGSWLTVV.

This clone was recorded a few times. V and J are TRBV27 and TRBJ2-7, with a weak D call TRBD1 (6 bases). With 6 bases removed from V and 2 bases from J, the gap between germline ends came to 14 bases. Germline loops: CDR1 MNHEY, CDR2 SMNVEV (reference sequence). The CDR3 is 14 amino acids. CDR3 sequence: CASRDRNGAYEQYF. In nucleotides, the CDR3 is TGTGCCAGCAGGGACAGAAATGGGGCCTACGAGCAGTACTTC.

The CDR3 here is CASSIGQQETQYF. In DNA form, the CDR3 reads TGTGCCAGTAGTATTGGACAGCAAGAGACCCAGTACTTC. This chain joins TRBV19 and TRBJ2-5; tentative D call: TRBD1 (6 bases). With 3 bases removed from V and 2 bases from J, the gap between germline ends came to 7 bases. Germline CDR1 is LNHDA and CDR2 is SQIVND (reference sequence). CDR3 length: 13 residues. The full variable domain, its missing parts supplied by reference TRBV19 and TRBJ2-5, is DGGITQSPKYLFRKEGQNVTLSCEQNLNHDAMYWYRQDPGQGLRLIYYSQIVNDFQKGDIAEGYSVSREKKESFPLTVTSAQKNPTAFYLCASSIGQQETQYFGPGTRLLVL.

The chain has TRBV16 and TRBJ2-1, with 7 bases lining up with TRBD2. Per germline, CDR1 KGHSY and CDR2 FQNENV. The trim removed 0 bases at V and 3 bases at J, leaving 2 bases unmatched. The CDR3 has 15 residues. The CDR3 loop is CASSQSWEGYNEQFF. CDR3 DNA: TGTGCCAGCAGCCAATCGTGGGAGGGCTACAATGAGCAGTTCTTC.

This clone was seen once. This chain uses TRBV19 with TRBJ1-5; 7 nucleotides agree with TRBD1. CDR1 is LNHDA and CDR2 is SQIVND in the germline V gene (reference sequence). CDR3 length equals 16 residues. The ends lost 5 bases at V and 0 bases at J; junction bases unmatched: 7. The CDR3 region is CASSPEGQASNQPQHF. Written as DNA, the CDR3 is TGTGCCAGTAGTCCTGAAGGACAGGCTAGCAATCAGCCCCAGCATTTT. The complete variable domain, with remaining parts taken from reference TRBV19 and TRBJ1-5, reads DGGITQSPKYLFRKEGQNVTLSCEQNLNHDAMYWYRQDPGQGLRLIYYSQIVNDFQKGDIAEGYSVSREKKESFPLTVTSAQKNPTAFYLCASSPEGQASNQPQHFGDGTRLSIL.

The chain uses TRBV9 and TRBJ1-1; 7 bases fit TRBD1. V was clipped by 2 bases and J by 4 bases; unmatched bases: 2. The V gene's germline CDR1 is SGDLS and CDR2 YYNGEE. The CDR3 is 13 residues long. DNA for the CDR3: TGTGCCAGCAGCGTGACAGGGACCACTGAAGCTTTCTTT. Protein: CASSVTGTTEAFF.